Reported below is one T cell receptor (beta chain). TCRdb reanalysed the reads using MiXCR and keeps one entry per CDR3 protein. The profile shows about 320,000 distinct CDR3 sequences, approximately 9.5% of them singletons. The entry originates in a study of T cell repertoires in cytomegalovirus infection. Across the whole study: Carrying CMV and the relevant HLA type showed in public TCR beta signatures.

V shed 6 bases and J 4 bases; nucleotides not matched to a gene: 11. The CDR3 is 16 residues long. CDR1 is SNHLY, CDR2 FYNNEI, per germline. Sequenced input: PBMCs. The gene calls are TRBV2 and TRBJ2-7; 11 bases line up with TRBD1. The source is a human donor in good health (CMV status not recorded). Some clones in this sample may be carry-over from other donors' samples. The CDR3, as DNA: TGTGCCAGCAGCCTTGCCGGGACAGGGGGAAGGTACGAGCAGTACTTC. Translating it yields CASSLAGTGGRYEQYF. Drawing the rest from reference TRBV2 and TRBJ2-7, the complete variable domain is EPEVTQTPSHQVTQMGQEVILRCVPISNHLYFYWYRQILGQKVEFLVSFYNNEISEKSEIFDDQFSVERPDGSNFTLKIRSTKLEDSAMYFCASSLAGTGGRYEQYFGPGTRLTVT.